A single sample gave rise to the 27 T cell receptor beta chains below, sequenced in a study of T cell clones after liver transplantation. Clones were sequenced by immunoSEQ multiplex PCR, and TCRdb holds only the in-frame ones, with some missing. Among tens of thousands of clones listed, 80% were seen once. The sample in question was CD4+ T cells from blood, obtained 12 months after liver transplant. The receptor set was obtained from a human patient who received a liver transplant. Some T cells may arise from the graft donor.

The J gene is TRBJ1-2, the V gene TRBV18; D is possibly TRBD1 (6 bases). V was pared by 3 bases and J by 6 bases, with 11 bases between. Germline CDR1 KGHSH, CDR2 LQKENI. The CDR3 is made up of 13 amino acids. The CDR3 protein is CASSPTGSDGYTF. For the CDR3, the DNA is TGTGCCAGCTCACCCACAGGGAGCGATGGCTACACCTTC.

The rearrangement links TRBV11-2 to TRBJ2-7; a weak D match, TRBD1 (6 bases). Germline CDR1 and CDR2: SGHAT and FQNNGV. The CDR3 is 13 residues long. V lost 8 bases, J lost 3 bases, and 14 bases lay in between. CDR3 region: CASGGQLNYEQYF. The CDR3 nucleotides are TGTGCCAGCGGCGGACAGCTGAACTACGAGCAGTACTTC.

V gene TRBV18 combines with J gene TRBJ1-1, with a tentative D call TRBD1 (5 bases). Germline V gene lookup returns CDR1 KGHSH and CDR2 LQKENI. Trimming removed 1 base from V and 0 bases from J, with 12 bases in between. CDR3 size: 16 residues. Here the CDR3 reads CASSPRQGALNTEAFF. As DNA, the CDR3 is TGTGCCAGCTCACCACGGCAGGGTGCCCTGAACACTGAAGCTTTCTTT.

The V call is TRBV19, the J call TRBJ2-3, with TRBD2 as a possible D gene (5 bases). Trimming cost V 5 bases and J 6 bases, with 12 bases left between them. Per the germline V gene, CDR1 is LNHDA and CDR2 is SQIVND (reference sequence). The length of the CDR3 is 13 residues. In DNA, the CDR3 is TGTGCCAGTAGTTTTCTTCGGGGTGATACGCAGTATTTT. It specifies CASSFLRGDTQYF.

This clone occurred a few times. The genes are TRBV11-2 and TRBJ2-3, with TRBD2 matching 8 bases. CDR1 is SGHAT, CDR2 FQNNGV, per germline. This CDR3 region has 12 residues. V was clipped by 5 bases and J by 10 bases; unmatched bases: 5. Here the CDR3 DNA reads TGTGCCAGCAGCCGTCGGGAGGGAGCGCAGTATTTT. Protein: CASSRREGAQYF.

The V and J genes are TRBV7-9 and TRBJ1-2; D gene ambiguous. Trimming removed 1 base at V and 7 bases at J, with 7 bases between. The CDR3 has 12 amino acids. Per the germline V gene, CDR1 is SEHNR and CDR2 is FQNEAQ (reference sequence). The CDR3 DNA is TGTGCCAGCAGCTTAGTAGGTGTTGGCTACACCTTC. It is translated as CASSLVGVGYTF. The full variable domain, with the rest looked up from reference TRBV7-9 and TRBJ1-2, is DTGVSQNPRHKITKRGQNVTFRCDPISEHNRLYWYRQTLGQGPEFLTYFQNEAQLEKSRLLSDRFSAERPKGSFSTLEIQRTEQGDSAMYLCASSLVGVGYTFGSGTRLTVV.

This clone came up once. The chain links TRBV7-2 to TRBJ2-1; no firm D call. Trimming cost V 1 base and J 0 bases, with 7 bases left between them. The CDR3 runs 15 residues. From germline, CDR1 is SGHTA and CDR2 FQGNSA. Here the CDR3 DNA reads TGTGCCAGCAGCTTAGATAGCAGCTCCTACAATGAGCAGTTCTTC. Translated: CASSLDSSSYNEQFF.

J is TRBJ2-5 and V is TRBV27; unclear D gene. CDR1 is MNHEY, CDR2 SMNVEV, per germline (reference sequence). The CDR3 length is 15 residues. Trimming shortened V by 4 bases and J by 4 bases, and 16 bases separated the two germline ends. The CDR3 spells CASSSDTSRGETQYF. DNA of the CDR3: TGTGCCAGCAGTTCCGACACCAGCCGCGGAGAGACCCAGTACTTC.

The rearrangement links TRBV7-2 to TRBJ2-2; TRBD1 might be the D (6 bases). Trimming pared 2 bases from V and 1 base from J, leaving 11 bases between. CDR3 length: 16 amino acids. Looked up from germline, CDR1 is SGHTA and CDR2 is FQGNSA. The CDR3 is CASSLMQGLNTGELFF. Written as DNA, the CDR3 is TGTGCCAGCAGCTTAATGCAGGGGTTGAACACCGGGGAGCTGTTTTTT.

J is TRBJ2-7 and V is TRBV5-1; no reliable D call. V shed 0 bases and J shed 0 bases, with 10 bases lying between them. Germline V gene sequence: CDR1 SGHRS, CDR2 YFSETQ. The CDR3 extends over 15 amino acids. The CDR3 is CASSLAGRSSYEQYF. In DNA, the CDR3 is TGCGCCAGCAGCTTGGCTGGCAGGAGCTCCTACGAGCAGTACTTC. The variable domain in full, with the rest retrieved from reference TRBV5-1 and TRBJ2-7, is KAGVTQTPRYLIKTRGQQVTLSCSPISGHRSVSWYQQTPGQGLQFLFEYFSETQRNKGNFPGRFSGRQFSNSRSEMNVSTLELGDSALYLCASSLAGRSSYEQYFGPGTRLTVT.

The chain carries TRBV11-1 and TRBJ2-7; D is perhaps TRBD1 or TRBD2 (5 bases each). Germline CDR1 is SGHAT and CDR2 is FQDESV (reference sequence). The CDR3 is 15 amino acids. The V end lost 1 base, the J end lost 2 bases, and 12 bases lay between the germline ends. The CDR3 region is CASSLGDVWTYEQYF. The CDR3 DNA reads as TGTGCCAGCAGCTTAGGGGACGTATGGACCTACGAGCAGTACTTC. Together with reference TRBV11-1 and TRBJ2-7, the CDR3 gives the full variable domain: EAEVAQSPRYKITEKSQAVAFWCDPISGHATLYWYRQILGQGPELLVQFQDESVVDDSQLPKDRFSAERLKGVDSTLKIQPAELGDSAMYLCASSLGDVWTYEQYFGPGTRLTVT.

The gene calls are TRBV30 and TRBJ2-6; 8 nucleotides align to TRBD1. Trimming took 0 bases from V and 3 from J; bases not matched to a gene: 10. Germline-derived CDR1 and CDR2 are GTSNPN and SVGIG (reference sequence). The CDR3 loop spans 18 amino acids. The CDR3 DNA reads TGTGCCTGGAGTGTAGCCAGGGGGCGCTTCGGTGGGGCCAACGTCCTGACTTTC. This encodes CAWSVARGRFGGANVLTF. Complete variable domain (other parts from reference TRBV30 and TRBJ2-6): SQTIHQWPATLVQPVGSPLSLECTVEGTSNPNLYWYRQAAGRGLQLLFYSVGIGQISSEVPQNLSASRPQDRQFILSSKKLLLSDSGFYLCAWSVARGRFGGANVLTFGAGSRLTVL.

The CDR3 coding sequence is TGTGCCAGTAGTTCCTTTTTGATGAACACTGAAGCTTTCTTT. Its translation: CASSSFLMNTEAFF. This chain uses TRBV19 with TRBJ1-1; D is unresolved. The CDR3 extends over 14 amino acids. The germline V gene encodes CDR1 LNHDA and CDR2 SQIVND (reference sequence). Between the trimmed V and J ends, which lost 5 bases and 0 bases, there was a span of 10 bases.

This clone has a single count. This chain connects TRBV28 to TRBJ2-1; 8 nucleotides match TRBD2. V was clipped by 2 bases and J by 2 bases; unmatched bases: 11. Germline lookup yields CDR1 MDHEN and CDR2 SYDVKM. This CDR3 spans 18 amino acids. The CDR3 bases are TGTGCCAGCAGTTTACTTAGTTCTAGCGGGCCGACCTACAATGAGCAGTTCTTC. Translated, it gives CASSLLSSSGPTYNEQFF.

Worth noting for this clone: The same CDR3 can be traced to other DNA sequences in this sample. V is TRBV18 and J is TRBJ1-2; D unresolved. Trimming shortened V by 0 bases and J by 4 bases, and 6 bases separated the two germline ends. Germline V gene lookup returns CDR1 KGHSH and CDR2 LQKENI. The CDR3 runs to 13 residues. CDR3 coding DNA: TGTGCCAGCTCACCACCCGACGGCTATGGCTACACCTTC. Residues: CASSPPDGYGYTF.

This rearrangement joins TRBV18 to TRBJ1-2; 12 nucleotides align to TRBD1. The CDR3 consists of 16 residues. CDR1 and CDR2 from the germline V gene are KGHSH and LQKENI. V lost 1 base to trimming and J lost 6 bases; unmatched junction nucleotides: 6. CDR3 region: CASSPRGQGALNGYTF. CDR3 sequence (DNA): TGTGCCAGCTCACCACGGGGACAGGGGGCTTTAAATGGCTACACCTTC.

In its sample, this clone was seen once. The CDR3 loop is CASSLQSYQETQYF. Here the CDR3 DNA reads TGTGCCAGCTCCCTGCAGAGTTACCAAGAGACCCAGTACTTC. The rearrangement uses TRBV18 and TRBJ2-5; D is uncertain. The CDR3 has 14 residues. Trimming pared 6 bases from V and 0 bases from J, leaving 11 bases between. CDR1 is KGHSH, CDR2 LQKENI, per germline.

The DNA for the CDR3 is TGTGCCAGCAGTAGGCCGGGACAGTTCATTGAAGCTTTCTTT. Translating gives CASSRPGQFIEAFF. This rearrangement joins TRBV27 to TRBJ1-1; 7 nucleotides agree with TRBD1. This CDR3 is 14 amino acids long. With 5 bases clipped from V and 7 bases from J, the junction kept 10 bases outside the gene matches. Germline V CDR1 and CDR2: MNHEY, SMNVEV (reference sequence).

The rearrangement links TRBV20-1 to TRBJ2-1; D perhaps matches TRBD2 (5 bases). CDR1 is DFQATT and CDR2 is SNEGSKA in the germline V gene (reference sequence). CDR3 length: 11 amino acids. Trimming removed 2 bases at V and 10 bases at J, with 9 bases between. The DNA of the CDR3 is TGCAGTGCTAGAAGTCGAGGGGAGCAGTTCTTC. Its translation is CSARSRGEQFF.

This chain connects TRBV4-2 to TRBJ2-1, with 14 bases identical to TRBD2. The CDR3 contains 17 residues. V gave up 1 base and J gave up 7 bases; unmatched junction bases: 6. Germline V gives CDR1 LGHNA, CDR2 YNFKEQ. The DNA of the CDR3 is TGTGCCAGCAGCCAAGTTGGGACTAGCGGGAGATTAAATGAGCAGTTCTTC. It yields the protein CASSQVGTSGRLNEQFF.

This chain uses TRBV4-3 with TRBJ2-1, with D perhaps given as TRBD1 or TRBD2 (6 bases each). V gave up 0 bases and J gave up 0 bases, with 27 bases separating them. This CDR3 has 22 amino acids. Germline lookup yields CDR1 LGHNA and CDR2 YSLEER. CDR3 DNA sequence: TGCGCCAGCAGCCAAGATACGGGGGCCTCTACTAGGGGTCTTTACTCCTACAATGAGCAGTTCTTC. It encodes CASSQDTGASTRGLYSYNEQFF.

The rearrangement uses TRBV28 and TRBJ1-2; tentative D call: TRBD1 (6 bases). V was trimmed by 6 bases and J by 2 bases, leaving 7 bases between them. Germline CDR1 reads MDHEN; CDR2 reads SYDVKM. The CDR3 runs to 12 residues. The CDR3 region is CASSQGNYGYTF. In DNA form, the CDR3 reads TGTGCCAGCAGCCAGGGGAACTATGGCTACACCTTC.

This chain uses TRBV15 with TRBJ2-3, with D possibly being TRBD1 (5 bases). Trimming shortened V by 0 bases and J by 4 bases, and 11 bases separated the two germline ends. This CDR3 is built from 15 residues. CDR1 is LNHNV, CDR2 YYDKDF, per germline (reference sequence). CDR3 nucleotide sequence: TGTGCCACCAGCAGAGACTTCGTGGGGCCAGATACGCAGTATTTT. It encodes CATSRDFVGPDTQYF. The whole variable domain, filled in from reference TRBV15 and TRBJ2-3, reads DAMVIQNPRYQVTQFGKPVTLSCSQTLNHNVMYWYQQKSSQAPKLLFHYYDKDFNNEADTPDNFQSRRPNTSFCFLDIRSPGLGDTAMYLCATSRDFVGPDTQYFGPGTRLTVL.

The V call is TRBV7-2, the J call TRBJ2-7; TRBD1 aligns across 7 bases. Germline trimming cut 5 bases from V and 1 base from J; bases unmatched to any gene: 5. The germline V gene has CDR1 SGHTA and CDR2 FQGNSA. The CDR3 runs 14 residues. Written as DNA, the CDR3 is TGTGCCAGCAGCGTGGGACAGTATTCCTACGAGCAGTACTTC. Encoded protein: CASSVGQYSYEQYF.

This rearrangement joins TRBV18 to TRBJ1-5; 7 nucleotides match TRBD1. The CDR3 contains 13 residues. CDR1 is KGHSH, CDR2 LQKENI, per germline. V dropped 8 bases and J dropped 3; count of bases not matched to a gene: 4. CDR3 in amino acids: CASRGTVNQPQHF. As DNA, the CDR3 is TGTGCCAGCCGGGGGACAGTCAATCAGCCCCAGCATTTT.

This clone showed up just a few times. The chain carries TRBV6-1 and TRBJ1-1; 7 positions agree with TRBD1. Unmatched junction bases numbered 10, after V lost 8 bases and J lost 1 base. From germline, CDR1 is MNHNS and CDR2 SASEGT. CDR3 length: 15 amino acids. CDR3 in amino acids: CASSSKGTANTEAFF. The DNA for the CDR3 is TGTGCCAGCTCGAGTAAAGGGACAGCGAACACTGAAGCTTTCTTT.

This sequence joins TRBV28 and TRBJ2-7; D is unclear. V dropped 2 bases and J dropped 3 bases, with 5 bases sitting between them. The CDR3 consists of 12 residues. Germline lookup yields CDR1 MDHEN and CDR2 SYDVKM. CDR3 coding DNA: TGTGCCAGCAGTTTAAGGAACTACGAGCAGTACTTC. Its protein product is CASSLRNYEQYF.